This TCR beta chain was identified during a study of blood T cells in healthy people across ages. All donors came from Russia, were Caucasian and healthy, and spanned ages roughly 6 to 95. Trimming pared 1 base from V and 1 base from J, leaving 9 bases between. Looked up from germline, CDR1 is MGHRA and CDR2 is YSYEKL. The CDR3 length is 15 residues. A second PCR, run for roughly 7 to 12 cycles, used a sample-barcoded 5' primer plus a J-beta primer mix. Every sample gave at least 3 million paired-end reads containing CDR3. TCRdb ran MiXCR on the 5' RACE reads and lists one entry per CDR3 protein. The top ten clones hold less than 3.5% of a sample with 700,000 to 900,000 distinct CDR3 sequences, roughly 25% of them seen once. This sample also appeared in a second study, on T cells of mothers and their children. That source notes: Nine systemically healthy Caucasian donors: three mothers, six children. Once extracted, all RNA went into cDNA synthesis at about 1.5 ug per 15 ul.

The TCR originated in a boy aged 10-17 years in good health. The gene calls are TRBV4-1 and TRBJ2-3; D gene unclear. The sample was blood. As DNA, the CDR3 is TGCGCCAGCAGCCAAGTGAGGATGGGCACAGATACGCAGTATTTT. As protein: CASSQVRMGTDTQYF.